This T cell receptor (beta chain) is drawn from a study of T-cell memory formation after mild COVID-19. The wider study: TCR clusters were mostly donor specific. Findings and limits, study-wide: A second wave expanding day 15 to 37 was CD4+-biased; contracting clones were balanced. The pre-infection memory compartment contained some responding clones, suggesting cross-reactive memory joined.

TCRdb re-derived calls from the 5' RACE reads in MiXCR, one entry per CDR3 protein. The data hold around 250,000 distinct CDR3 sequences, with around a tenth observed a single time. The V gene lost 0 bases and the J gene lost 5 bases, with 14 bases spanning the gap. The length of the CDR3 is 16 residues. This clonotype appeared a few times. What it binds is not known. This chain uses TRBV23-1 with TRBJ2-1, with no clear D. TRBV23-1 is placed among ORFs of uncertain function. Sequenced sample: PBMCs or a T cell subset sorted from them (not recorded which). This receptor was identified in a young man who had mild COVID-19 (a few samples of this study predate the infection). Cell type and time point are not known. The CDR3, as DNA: TGCGCCAGCAGTCAATCGGCGACCCTCGAGCACAATGAGCAGTTCTTC. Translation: CASSQSATLEHNEQFF.